These 28 T cell receptor beta chains share one sample of origin, sequenced in a study of T cells in Graves' hyperthyroidism and ophthalmopathy. RNA transcripts served as the template for amplifying TCR beta CDR3 regions. In the first-round RT-PCR of the TCR CDR3, the HTBI primer set was used. One entry per CDR3 protein results from TCRdb running MiXCR on the multiplex PCR reads. The table has roughly 180,000 distinct CDR3 sequences, about 15% seen once. Sequenced sample: blood. Source of these receptors: a woman aged 45-59 years with Graves' hyperthyroidism.

This clonotype was counted many times. This rearrangement joins TRBV7-8 to TRBJ2-7, with TRBD1 matching over 7 bases. Germline V gene lookup returns CDR1 SGHVS and CDR2 FQNEAQ. Losses at the gene ends were 3 bases for V and 3 bases for J; bases not matched to a gene: 8. The CDR3 is 15 residues long. CDR3 in amino acids: CASSFPRGRVYEQYF. CDR3 in DNA: TGTGCCAGCAGCTTCCCGAGGGGGCGTGTCTACGAGCAGTACTTC.

The rearrangement joins TRBV2 to TRBJ1-2; 10 bases are shared with TRBD1. J was trimmed by 2 bases and V by 7 bases; bases with no gene match: 4. The CDR3 runs 14 residues. The germline gives CDR1 SNHLY, CDR2 FYNNEI. In DNA, the CDR3 is TGTGCCAGCACCTTGGGACAGGGGAACTATGGCTACACCTTC. Its translation: CASTLGQGNYGYTF.

The chain carries TRBV20-1 and TRBJ2-1; D perhaps matches TRBD2 (6 bases). The CDR3 contains 15 residues. Germline V lookup: CDR1 DFQATT, CDR2 SNEGSKA (reference sequence). V was trimmed by 0 bases and J by 4 bases, leaving 13 bases between them. The CDR3 reads CSARDLALEYNEQFF. In DNA form, the CDR3 reads TGCAGTGCTAGAGATCTAGCGCTCGAGTACAATGAGCAGTTCTTC.

Ten or more counts support this clonotype. The chain employs TRBV28 and TRBJ2-7, with TRBD2 matching 7 bases. This CDR3 contains 17 residues. Per germline, CDR1 MDHEN and CDR2 SYDVKM. Trimming removed 0 bases from V and 0 bases from J; junction bases left unmatched: 8. This CDR3 reads CASSLWGGATSSYEQYF. The CDR3 bases are TGTGCCAGCAGTTTATGGGGAGGGGCTACGAGCTCCTACGAGCAGTACTTC.

Ten or more counts support this clonotype. V gene TRBV7-8 combines with J gene TRBJ1-1; D call uncertain. CDR1 and CDR2 (germline): SGHVS, FQNEAQ. V was pared by 1 base and J by 8 bases, with 17 bases between. The CDR3 length is 15 residues. The CDR3 region has the DNA TGTGCCAGCAGCTTAGAGAGGGCAGTAAAACCAGAAGCTTTCTTT. Residues: CASSLERAVKPEAFF.

J is TRBJ2-5 and V is TRBV3-1; TRBD2 is a possible D gene (6 bases). CDR1 is LGHDT and CDR2 is YNNKEL in the germline V gene (reference sequence). V was shortened by 2 bases and J by 7 bases, with 20 bases between the two germline ends. The CDR3 is 16 residues long. CDR3: CASSQPVLASRGTQYF. The CDR3 nucleotides are TGTGCCAGCAGCCAACCTGTCTTGGCCTCGCGGGGGACCCAGTACTTC.

In this sample, this clonotype turned up once. Given a much more abundant clone one base away, this may be a read error. The J gene is TRBJ2-2, the V gene TRBV6-5; possibly TRBD2 for D (5 bases). CDR1 is MNHEY and CDR2 is SVGAGI in the germline V gene. The CDR3 extends over 15 amino acids. Trimming shortened V by 5 bases and J by 1 base, and 11 bases separated the two germline ends. CDR3 DNA sequence: TGTGCCAGCAGTAACCCAAGCGGGAACACCGGGGAGCTGTTTTTT. As protein: CASSNPSGNTGELFF.

This clonotype has more than one count but fewer than ten. This chain joins TRBV5-4 and TRBJ2-1; 9 nucleotides align to TRBD2. The germline gives CDR1 SGHNT, CDR2 YYREEE (reference sequence). The CDR3 sequence is 17 residues long. With V trimmed by 0 bases and J by 10 bases, 14 bases remained unmatched. The CDR3 sequence: CASSLANGGGALGEQFF. Here the CDR3 DNA reads TGTGCCAGCAGCTTGGCCAATGGCGGGGGGGCCCTTGGGGAGCAGTTCTTC.

In this sample, this clonotype turned up a few times. The chain couples TRBV4-1 to TRBJ1-1; D unclear. CDR1 is MGHRA, CDR2 YSYEKL, per germline. Between the trimmed V and J ends, which lost 3 bases and 0 bases, there was a span of 8 bases. The CDR3 length is 14 residues. DNA for the CDR3: TGCGCCAGCAGCCACGTTGCCTTGAACACTGAAGCTTTCTTT. As protein: CASSHVALNTEAFF.

This clonotype was detected ten times or more. The chain employs TRBV7-9 and TRBJ1-2; 8 bases match TRBD1. The CDR3 spans 16 residues. The V gene's germline CDR1 is SEHNR and CDR2 FQNEAQ (reference sequence). V shed 0 bases and J 3 bases; nucleotides not matched to a gene: 6. CDR3 protein: CASSLARGPRDYGYTF. The CDR3 coding sequence is TGTGCCAGCAGCTTAGCCAGGGGGCCTCGAGACTATGGCTACACCTTC.

This clonotype was detected ten times or more. The CDR3 loop reads CASRGGLTYGYTF. CDR3 nucleotide sequence: TGTGCCAGCAGAGGGGGGCTCACCTATGGCTACACCTTC. The J gene is TRBJ1-2, the V gene TRBV7-9; D might be TRBD1 (6 bases). The CDR3 is 13 residues long. Trimming removed 6 bases at V and 4 bases at J, with 12 bases between. CDR1 is SEHNR, CDR2 FQNEAQ, per germline (reference sequence).

In its sample, this clonotype was seen many times. The V call is TRBV6-1, the J call TRBJ2-1; D is perhaps TRBD2 (7 bases). Germline CDR1 reads MNHNS; CDR2 reads SASEGT. This CDR3 has 18 residues. V was trimmed by 7 bases and J by 1 base, leaving 23 bases between them. As DNA, the CDR3 is TGTGCCAGCATTCGGTCAAAGAGGCGGGGGCAATCCTACAATGAGCAGTTCTTC. Protein product: CASIRSKRRGQSYNEQFF.

Many counts were recorded for this clonotype. V and J are TRBV28 and TRBJ2-3; TRBD1 matches at 10 bases. The CDR3 contains 15 residues. The ends lost 5 bases at V and 2 bases at J; junction bases unmatched: 4. Germline CDR1 is MDHEN and CDR2 is SYDVKM. The CDR3 DNA reads TGTGCCAGCAGTACCGGGACAGGGGACACAGATACGCAGTATTTT. Translated: CASSTGTGDTDTQYF. The whole variable domain, filled in from reference TRBV28 and TRBJ2-3, reads DVKVTQSSRYLVKRTGEKVFLECVQDMDHENMFWYRQDPGLGLRLIYFSYDVKMKEKGDIPEGYSVSREKKERFSLILESASTNQTSMYLCASSTGTGDTDTQYFGPGTRLTVL.

There are many counts of this clonotype. V and J are TRBV5-1 and TRBJ2-1; 7 positions agree with TRBD1. Germline values: CDR1 SGHRS, CDR2 YFSETQ. The ends lost 5 bases at V and 8 bases at J; junction bases unmatched: 7. The CDR3 is made up of 13 amino acids. This chain's CDR3 is CASRYDRVYEQFF. In DNA, the CDR3 is TGCGCCAGCAGATACGACAGGGTCTATGAGCAGTTCTTC.

This clonotype showed up many times. The V call is TRBV11-2, the J call TRBJ2-3, with TRBD2 matching over 7 bases. Germline V lookup: CDR1 SGHAT, CDR2 FQNNGV. J gave up 0 bases and V 2 bases, and 5 bases lay outside the gene matches. CDR3 size: 16 residues. The CDR3 here is CASSLTGGSSTDTQYF. The CDR3 DNA follows: TGTGCCAGCAGCTTAACCGGGGGGTCTAGCACAGATACGCAGTATTTT.

This clonotype was detected only a few times. A much larger clone sits a single nucleotide away, making a read error possible. The chain employs TRBV6-1 and TRBJ1-2, with D maybe TRBD1 (6 bases). This CDR3 is built from 15 residues. Between the trimmed V and J ends, which lost 4 bases and 0 bases, there was a span of 12 bases. Germline V gene sequence: CDR1 MNHNS, CDR2 SASEGT. CDR3 protein: CASSADSCSNYGYTF. As DNA, the CDR3 is TGTGCCAGCAGTGCGGACAGCTGCTCTAACTATGGCTACACCTTC.

This clonotype was found many times. CDR3 region: CASGPVNQPQHF. Written as DNA, the CDR3 is TGTGCCAGCGGACCGGTTAATCAGCCCCAGCATTTT. This chain joins TRBV9 and TRBJ1-5; D uncertain. The CDR3 is 12 amino acids. Trimming stripped 7 bases from V and 4 bases from J, with 9 bases between. The germline V gene has CDR1 SGDLS and CDR2 YYNGEE.

Ten or more counts support this clonotype. The chain uses TRBV28 and TRBJ2-3, with a possible D match to TRBD2 (6 bases). CDR3 size: 15 residues. Germline loops: CDR1 MDHEN, CDR2 SYDVKM. V lost 1 base, J lost 2 bases, and 10 bases lay in between. CDR3: CASSLLADYTDTQYF. The CDR3 region has the DNA TGTGCCAGCAGTTTATTAGCGGACTACACAGATACGCAGTATTTT. The variable domain in full, with the rest retrieved from reference TRBV28 and TRBJ2-3, is DVKVTQSSRYLVKRTGEKVFLECVQDMDHENMFWYRQDPGLGLRLIYFSYDVKMKEKGDIPEGYSVSREKKERFSLILESASTNQTSMYLCASSLLADYTDTQYFGPGTRLTVL.

This clonotype was seen a handful of times. The V and J genes are TRBV19 and TRBJ1-5; tentatively, D is TRBD1 (5 bases). There are 13 residues in the CDR3. Looked up from germline, CDR1 is LNHDA and CDR2 is SQIVND (reference sequence). The V and J ends lost 4 bases and 7 bases respectively, with 11 bases between them. The CDR3 reads CASSTQGLQPQHF. The CDR3 nucleotides are TGTGCCAGTAGTACCCAGGGACTACAGCCCCAGCATTTT.

This clonotype was observed many times. The chain uses TRBV7-9 and TRBJ1-3; unclear D gene. Trimming left V 6 bases short and J 3 bases short, with 12 bases between. The germline CDR1 and CDR2 sequences are SEHNR and FQNEAQ (reference sequence). The CDR3 is 14 amino acids. For the CDR3, the DNA is TGTGCCAGCAGTCTAGGGAGCTATGGAAACACCATATATTTT. Translation: CASSLGSYGNTIYF.

The chain combines TRBV9 with TRBJ2-5, with TRBD2 identical over 9 bases. From germline, CDR1 is SGDLS and CDR2 YYNGEE. CDR3 length: 15 amino acids. Losses at the gene ends were 0 bases for V and 3 bases for J; bases not matched to a gene: 3. The CDR3 bases are TGTGCCAGCAGCGTAGTCCCTAGCGGGGAAGAGACCCAGTACTTC. Translated: CASSVVPSGEETQYF.

The chain employs TRBV9 and TRBJ1-1, with D possibly being TRBD1 (5 bases). The V and J ends lost 7 bases and 0 bases respectively, with 10 bases between them. The germline CDR1 and CDR2 sequences are SGDLS and YYNGEE. This CDR3 has 13 residues. The CDR3: CASGLGVNTEAFF. CDR3 coding DNA: TGTGCCAGCGGTCTAGGGGTGAACACTGAAGCTTTCTTT.

J is TRBJ1-1 and V is TRBV4-3; 7 nucleotides agree with TRBD1. V lost 0 bases, J lost 2 bases, and 3 bases stayed unmatched. In germline, CDR1 is LGHNA, CDR2 YSLEER. This CDR3 spans 15 amino acids. In DNA form, the CDR3 reads TGCGCCAGCAGCCAAGATCACAGGGGAAACACTGAAGCTTTCTTT. It yields the protein CASSQDHRGNTEAFF.

The rearrangement links TRBV19 to TRBJ1-1; TRBD1 is a possible D gene (5 bases). Germline V gene lookup returns CDR1 LNHDA and CDR2 SQIVND (reference sequence). The CDR3 is made up of 15 amino acids. The V gene lost 4 bases and the J gene lost 0 bases, with 12 bases spanning the gap. This CDR3 reads CASSRGGKVNTEAFF. CDR3 nucleotides: TGTGCCAGTAGTAGGGGGGGAAAGGTGAACACTGAAGCTTTCTTT.

The chain uses TRBV3-1 and TRBJ1-6, with 8 bases identical to TRBD1. Germline assignment: CDR1 LGHDT and CDR2 YNNKEL (reference sequence). CDR3 size: 17 residues. Losses at the gene ends were 1 base for V and 8 bases for J; bases not matched to a gene: 10. Here the CDR3 reads CASSQVSGQGGYSPLHF. CDR3 nucleotide sequence: TGTGCCAGCAGCCAAGTAAGTGGACAGGGAGGGTATTCACCCCTCCACTTT.

This clonotype was found once. At one boundary the junction diverges from the germline segment, which might be a read error. The rearrangement links TRBV13 to TRBJ2-7; 7 nucleotides line up with TRBD1. This CDR3 is 14 amino acids long. Germline lookup yields CDR1 PRHDT and CDR2 FYEKMQ (reference sequence). CDR3 sequence (DNA): TGCGCCAGCAGCTTGGAGCGACAGGGTTACGAGCAGTACTTC. It encodes CASSLERQGYEQYF.

This clonotype was counted ten times or more. This chain links TRBV29-1 with TRBJ1-2; TRBD1 is a possible D gene (5 bases). From germline, CDR1 is SQVTM and CDR2 ANQGSEA. The CDR3 loop spans 14 amino acids. V lost 1 base and J 1 base, leaving 10 bases between the germline ends. DNA of the CDR3: TGCAGCGTTGAAGTCGACAGACTTAACTATGGCTACACCTTC. The encoded protein is CSVEVDRLNYGYTF.

At least ten counts were recorded for this clonotype. The gene calls are TRBV13 and TRBJ2-7; D perhaps matches TRBD1 (6 bases). Germline values: CDR1 PRHDT, CDR2 FYEKMQ (reference sequence). The CDR3 has 15 amino acids. Deletions cut 2 bases from V and 3 bases from J, with 14 bases between. CDR3 residues: CASSLKPQGNYEQYF. The CDR3 DNA sequence: TGTGCCAGCAGCTTAAAACCACAGGGTAACTACGAGCAGTACTTC.